This is a list of T cell receptor beta chains from one sample in a study of OX40 agonist ivuxolimab in advanced cancers. Clones were sequenced by immunoSEQ multiplex PCR, and TCRdb holds only the in-frame ones, with some missing. This table has some 90,000 clones, 91% appearing once. Sample: CD4+ or CD8+ T cells sorted from blood, taken in a trial of the OX40 agonist ivuxolimab. The receptors were gathered from an adult with an advanced solid tumor such as melanoma, head and neck, liver or kidney cancer. The CDR3 runs from the conserved cysteine through the conserved F or W. A D gene is named only where the DNA matches it firmly. Not all rows give a size; the values are once, few, many and, for expanded clones, a class.

j_call cdr3_length v_call clone_size d_call cdr3_aa cdr3_nt
TRBJ2-2 14 TRBV9 - - CASSVSENTGELFF TGTGCCAGCAGCGTTAGCGAGAACACCGGGGAGCTGTTTTTT
TRBJ2-5 16 TRBV4-2 - - CASSSRGPGAGETQYF TGTGCCAGCAGCTCCCGGGGACCAGGGGCGGGAGAGACCCAGTACTTC
TRBJ2-2 15 TRBV7-9 - - CASSGLTGYRGELFF TGTGCCAGCAGCGGATTAACAGGGTATAGAGGGGAGCTGTTTTTT
TRBJ2-7 15 TRBV27 - TRBD1 CASSYSRDSTYEQYF TGTGCCAGCAGCTACTCTCGGGACAGCACGTACGAGCAGTACTTC
TRBJ2-7 16 TRBV5-6 once - CASSGLPDSSAYEQYF TGTGCCAGCAGCGGCCTGCCGGACAGTTCAGCCTACGAGCAGTACTTC
TRBJ1-4 15 TRBV18 once TRBD1 CASSRDRGRGEKLFF TGTGCCAGCTCACGTGACAGGGGGCGAGGGGAAAAACTGTTTTTT
TRBJ2-7 12 TRBV16 - - CASSPSSLEQYF TGTGCCAGCAGTCCATCTTCCTTGGAGCAGTACTTC
TRBJ1-3 13 TRBV30 - - CAWSVQFQNTIYF TGTGCCTGGAGTGTACAATTCCAAAACACCATATATTTT
TRBJ2-7 14 TRBV19 few - CASSSGTSSSEQYF TGTGCCAGTAGTTCCGGGACCTCCTCATCCGAGCAGTACTTC
TRBJ2-7 16 TRBV5-1 - - CASSLMGTQLGDEQYF TGCGCCAGCAGCTTGATGGGTACACAGCTGGGAGACGAGCAGTACTTC
TRBJ1-1 13 TRBV7-2 - - CASSLEQGTEAFF TGTGCCAGCAGCTTAGAACAGGGTACTGAAGCTTTCTTT
TRBJ2-5 16 TRBV11-1 - TRBD1 CASSPDPRTGAETQYF TGTGCCAGCAGCCCCGACCCCAGGACAGGGGCCGAGACCCAGTACTTC
TRBJ2-6 14 TRBV29-1 - - CSVEDPDRANVLTF TGCAGCGTTGAAGATCCGGACAGGGCCAACGTCCTGACTTTC
TRBJ2-7 11 TRBV6-1 - - CASSEFGEQYF TGTGCCAGCAGTGAATTCGGCGAGCAGTACTTC
TRBJ1-3 15 TRBV7-9 - - CASSLLTVDGNTIYF TGTGCCAGCAGCTTACTGACTGTAGATGGAAACACCATATATTTT
TRBJ1-1 13 TRBV30 - TRBD1 CAWRDRVNTEAFF TGTGCCTGGAGGGACAGGGTGAACACTGAAGCTTTCTTT
TRBJ2-7 14 TRBV5-1 once - CASSPRGSPYEQYF TGCGCCAGCAGCCCCCGGGGCAGCCCGTACGAGCAGTACTTC
TRBJ2-1 12 TRBV13 - - CASSRHLETQFF TGTGCCAGCAGCCGCCACTTGGAGACGCAGTTCTTC
TRBJ1-4 15 TRBV19 - - CASSNSRGYDEKLFF TGTGCCAGTAGTAATTCCAGGGGTTACGATGAAAAACTGTTTTTT
TRBJ2-7 14 TRBV9 - - CASSVDIGSYEQYF TGTGCCAGCAGCGTAGATATAGGCTCCTACGAGCAGTACTTC
TRBJ2-3 16 TRBV4-1 - TRBD2 CASSQGRASGTQGQYF TGCGCCAGCAGCCAAGGGAGGGCTAGCGGGACCCAGGGGCAGTATTTT
TRBJ2-2 15 TRBV6-4 - TRBD2 CASSDSGRGTGELFF TGTGCCAGCAGTGATAGCGGGAGAGGGACCGGGGAGCTGTTTTTT
TRBJ2-1 16 TRBV29-1 - - CSVEDRAYGQYNEQFF TGCAGCGTTGAAGATCGGGCCTATGGACAGTACAATGAGCAGTTCTTC
TRBJ2-7 15 TRBV18 - - CASSPSGRTLYEQYF TGTGCCAGCTCACCATCGGGGAGGACTTTATACGAGCAGTACTTC
TRBJ2-5 14 TRBV4-2 - TRBD2 CASSQDGRERTQYF TGTGCCAGCAGCCAAGATGGGCGGGAGAGGACCCAGTACTTC
TRBJ2-3 17 TRBV4-2 once TRBD2 CASSQEGLAGSTDTQYF TGTGCCAGCAGCCAAGAGGGACTAGCGGGAAGCACAGATACGCAGTATTTT
TRBJ2-7 15 TRBV19 - TRBD1 CASSGSGTGVYEQYF TGTGCCAGTAGTGGCTCCGGGACAGGTGTTTACGAGCAGTACTTC
TRBJ1-1 17 TRBV19 - TRBD1 CASSPDRGQGRNTEAFF TGTGCCAGTAGTCCAGACAGGGGGCAAGGTCGGAACACTGAAGCTTTCTTT
TRBJ2-5 14 TRBV7-9 - TRBD1 CASSSGQFQETQYF TGTGCCAGCAGCTCGGGACAGTTCCAAGAGACCCAGTACTTC
TRBJ1-5 16 TRBV4-2 - TRBD1 CASSQGTGSLNQPQHF TGTGCCAGCAGCCAAGGGACAGGGTCTCTCAATCAGCCCCAGCATTTT
TRBJ2-7 16 TRBV28 - TRBD1 CASSETGTGGRYEQYF TGTGCCAGCAGTGAAACCGGGACAGGGGGTCGCTACGAGCAGTACTTC
TRBJ2-3 13 TRBV30 - TRBD2 CAWSTSGTDTQYF TGTGCCTGGAGTACTAGCGGCACAGATACGCAGTATTTT
TRBJ2-3 17 TRBV19 - TRBD2 CASSPGSSGSITDTQYF TGTGCCAGTAGTCCGGGGTCTAGCGGGAGTATTACAGATACGCAGTATTTT
TRBJ2-7 14 TRBV5-6 - - CASSFGLEGYEQYF TGTGCCAGCAGCTTTGGGCTAGAAGGGTACGAGCAGTACTTC
TRBJ2-1 12 TRBV7-9 - TRBD1 CASSLAGQGPFF TGTGCCAGCAGCTTAGCGGGACAGGGGCCGTTCTTC
TRBJ2-1 15 TRBV2 - - CASRRGDNSYNEQFF TGTGCCAGCAGACGAGGTGACAACTCCTACAATGAGCAGTTCTTC
TRBJ2-3 14 TRBV4-3 - - CASSQDVLTDTQYF TGCGCCAGCAGCCAAGATGTGCTCACAGATACGCAGTATTTT
TRBJ2-6 18 TRBV4-3 - TRBD1 CASSLSRDRGPGANVLTF TGCGCCAGCAGCCTCTCCCGGGACAGGGGGCCTGGGGCCAACGTCCTGACTTTC